Below are 10 T cell receptor beta chains sequenced from a single sample in a study of T cell responses to AZD1222 COVID-19 vaccine. Some clones are missing from TCRdb's copy, which holds only in-frame ones; the method was immunoSEQ multiplex PCR. Counted here are fewer than 200,000 clones, about 87% occurring once; the ten biggest clones make up roughly 6.5%. The sequencing here drew on peripheral blood, taken on day 0 of AZD1222 vaccination. These receptors were obtained from an adult in good health.

This chain links TRBV19 with TRBJ1-2, with 7 bases aligning to TRBD1. CDR1 LNHDA and CDR2 SQIVND come from the germline V gene (reference sequence). J was trimmed by 5 bases and V by 7 bases; bases with no gene match: 10. The CDR3 consists of 14 residues. The CDR3 DNA reads as TGTGCCAGTAAAATTAAGGGGACAGATTATGGCTACACCTTC. Amino acid sequence: CASKIKGTDYGYTF.

This chain's CDR3 is CASSFDVDGTEAFF. The CDR3 DNA reads TGTGCCAGCAGCTTTGATGTTGATGGCACTGAAGCTTTCTTT. This chain links TRBV7-9 with TRBJ1-1; no clear D. The CDR3 runs to 14 residues. The V and J ends lost 3 bases and 4 bases respectively, with 12 bases between them. CDR1 is SEHNR and CDR2 is FQNEAQ in the germline V gene (reference sequence).

The rearrangement links TRBV5-1 to TRBJ2-1; perhaps TRBD2 as D (6 bases). Germline CDR1 reads SGHRS; CDR2 reads YFSETQ. V was shortened by 4 bases and J by 6 bases, with 23 bases between the two germline ends. The CDR3 is 17 residues long. CDR3 protein: CASSPLEGTSYSNEQFF. DNA of the CDR3: TGCGCCAGCAGCCCCCTGGAGGGCACCTCCTATAGCAATGAGCAGTTCTTC.

This clone was counted between two and nine times. The V gene is TRBV19, the J gene TRBJ1-5; 8 bases line up with TRBD1. The germline V gene has CDR1 LNHDA and CDR2 SQIVND (reference sequence). V was clipped by 1 base and J by 8 bases; unmatched bases: 10. The CDR3 spans 16 residues. The CDR3 DNA sequence: TGTGCCAGTAGTATAGGAGGGCAGGGGGCGTGGGAGCCCCAGCATTTT. Translating gives CASSIGGQGAWEPQHF.

The chain carries TRBV20-1 and TRBJ1-5; D might be TRBD1 (5 bases). This CDR3 region has 15 residues. Germline assignment: CDR1 DFQATT and CDR2 SNEGSKA (reference sequence). V lost 3 bases to trimming and J lost 1 base, with 13 bases between them. The DNA for the CDR3 is TGCAGTGCTAGTAGGGGAATACAAAGCAATCAGCCCCAGCATTTT. Amino acids: CSASRGIQSNQPQHF.

The chain uses TRBV6-2 or TRBV6-3 and TRBJ2-7, with unresolved D. CDR1 MNHEY and CDR2 SVGEGT come from the germline V gene. The CDR3 covers 14 residues. Trimming shortened V by 4 bases and J by 7 bases, and 17 bases separated the two germline ends. The CDR3 DNA follows: TGTGCCAGCAGTTCTATGGTTACCCTGTTGGAGCAGTACTTC. Translated: CASSSMVTLLEQYF.

This chain joins TRBV5-4 and TRBJ2-7; D might be TRBD1 or TRBD2, each matching 6 bases. V lost 0 bases, J lost 2 bases, and 12 bases lay in between. The CDR3 sequence is 15 residues long. Per the germline V gene, CDR1 is SGHNT and CDR2 is YYREEE (reference sequence). CDR3 DNA: TGTGCCAGCAGCTTGGGCAGGGGAGGAACCTACGAGCAGTACTTC. Its protein product is CASSLGRGGTYEQYF.

The V and J genes are TRBV18 and TRBJ2-5; 7 nucleotides match TRBD1. Germline-derived CDR1 and CDR2 are KGHSH and LQKENI. The CDR3 runs to 14 residues. V lost 3 bases to trimming and J lost 4 bases; unmatched junction nucleotides: 5. CDR3 loop: CASSPPTGRETQYF. As DNA, the CDR3 is TGTGCCAGCTCACCCCCGACAGGGCGAGAGACCCAGTACTTC.

The chain links TRBV29-1 to TRBJ2-5, with D perhaps TRBD2 (6 bases). V was clipped by 0 bases and J by 9 bases, with 17 bases between them. This CDR3 has 14 residues. CDR1 and CDR2 (germline): SQVTM, ANQGSEA. The CDR3 region has the DNA TGCAGCGTTGAAGACAGAAGTTGGGGGGTGGCCCAGTACTTC. This gives the protein CSVEDRSWGVAQYF.

CDR3 sequence: CASSPSLWESGNTIYF. As DNA, the CDR3 is TGTGCCAGCAGCCCGAGCCTTTGGGAATCTGGAAACACCATATATTTT. V usage is TRBV7-9 and J usage is TRBJ1-3; D gene unclear. Trimming stripped 5 bases from V and 1 base from J, with 15 bases between. Germline CDR1 is SEHNR and CDR2 is FQNEAQ (reference sequence). The CDR3 consists of 16 residues.